A selection of T cell receptor beta chains follows, all from one sample in a study of T-cell reconstitution after alpha-beta-depleted transplantation in children. TCRdb independently ran MiXCR on the PCR reads; one entry per CDR3 protein. The sample lists about 640,000 distinct CDR3 sequences; 16% were seen once. Sequenced material: PBMCs from the stem cell graft donor, taken from the stem cell graft. The source of these receptors is a human donor who donated a stem cell graft to a child with acute myeloid leukemia. CDR3s include the opening cysteine and the closing phenylalanine or tryptophan. Each record gives: J gene, clone size, D gene, V gene, CDR3 DNA, CDR3 protein. The D gene is left open where the match is weak. Size values are once, few and many counts, or a class for expanded clones, and some rows have none.

TRBJ1-6 many - TRBV15 TGTGCCACCAGCACCCGGGAGCATAATTCACCCCTCCACTTT CATSTREHNSPLHF
TRBJ2-2 few - TRBV7-9 TGTGCCAGCACCTCTGGGGGAATCAACACCGGGGAGCTGTTTTTT CASTSGGINTGELFF
TRBJ1-1 many TRBD1 TRBV5-1 TGCGCCAGCGGGACAGGGGACCTGAACACTGAAGCTTTCTTT CASGTGDLNTEAFF
TRBJ2-1 many - TRBV20-1 TGCAGTGCCCTCCATGAGCAGTTCTTC CSALHEQFF
TRBJ2-7 few - TRBV7-6 TGTGCCAGCAGCTTAGCGGGGGGGGACAGCTCCTACGAGCAGTACTTC CASSLAGGDSSYEQYF
TRBJ1-5 many - TRBV20-1 TGCAGTGTAGGAGAGTCGGCAGGCAATCAGCCCCAGCATTTT CSVGESAGNQPQHF
TRBJ2-1 few - TRBV7-2 TGTGCCAGCAGCTTAGAGGCAGCTTACAATGAGCAGTTCTTC CASSLEAAYNEQFF
TRBJ2-3 many - TRBV20-1 TGCAGTGCTTCCTGGGCAGATACGCAGTATTTT CSASWADTQYF
TRBJ1-6 many - TRBV4-3 TGCGCCAGCAGCCAAAAGAGGGGATTCTCACCCCTCCACTTT CASSQKRGFSPLHF
TRBJ2-7 - TRBD1 TRBV7-9 TGTGCCAGCAGCTTAGTGACAGGGGTCTCCTACGAGCAGTACTTC CASSLVTGVSYEQYF
TRBJ1-1 many - TRBV29-1 TGCAGCGTTGGCTTCCCTATGGGTGAAGCTTTCTTT CSVGFPMGEAFF
TRBJ2-1 many - TRBV5-1 TGCGCCAGCAGATATGACGGGTACAATGAGCAGTTCTTC CASRYDGYNEQFF
TRBJ2-5 - - TRBV15 TGTGCCACCAAAGAAGCGGGTCGGGAGACCCAGTACTTC CATKEAGRETQYF
TRBJ2-3 few - TRBV24-1 TGTGCCACCAGTGAACCTGGACTACCAGATACGCAGTATTTT CATSEPGLPDTQYF
TRBJ1-4 many - TRBV20-1 TGCAGTGCTAGAGATTTCCCACTCCGACCGGAAAAACTGTTTTTT CSARDFPLRPEKLFF
TRBJ1-6 many - TRBV5-1 TGCGCCAGCTACCCACAAGGGAACCCCTATTCACCCCTCCACTTT CASYPQGNPYSPLHF
TRBJ1-2 few - TRBV28 TGTGCCAGCAGTTTATACAGGGCCACTAACTATGGCTACACCTTC CASSLYRATNYGYTF
TRBJ2-5 many - TRBV7-2 TGTGCCAGCAGCTTAGCAGTTACTAGTCGGGAGACCCAGTACTTC CASSLAVTSRETQYF
TRBJ1-1 - - TRBV7-9 TGTGCCAGCAGCTTAGTACGAAGGAACACTGAAGCTTTCTTT CASSLVRRNTEAFF
TRBJ2-5 many - TRBV20-1 TGCAGTGCTAGCGGGGGAAACGGGGAGACCCAGTACTTC CSASGGNGETQYF
TRBJ1-1 few - TRBV20-1 TGCAGTGCTAGAGATGGGGCAGCCTGGTCGAACACTGAAGCTTTCTTT CSARDGAAWSNTEAFF
TRBJ2-3 - TRBD2 TRBV5-5 TGTGCCAGCAGCTTGGCCGTAGCGGGGGGGCCGCCAGATACGCAGTATTTT CASSLAVAGGPPDTQYF
TRBJ2-1 - - TRBV12-3/TRBV12-4 TGTGCCAGCAGACTCGACTCCCCCCTACACCCTACAAAAGAGCAGTTCTTC CASRLDSPLHPTKEQFF
TRBJ1-2 few - TRBV7-9 TGTGCCAGCAGCCCGTCGACGGATTACTATGGCTACACCTTC CASSPSTDYYGYTF
TRBJ2-5 - TRBD2 TRBV30 TGTGCCTGGACAGTAGGAGCGGGGATGGAGACCCAGTACTTC CAWTVGAGMETQYF
TRBJ2-5 many - TRBV4-3 TGCGCCAGCAGCCAAGACCCAGCCAGGCGTGAGACCCAGTACTTC CASSQDPARRETQYF
TRBJ1-5 - - TRBV7-2 TGTGCCAGCGGCCTTCCGGGTGCGCCCCAGCATTTT CASGLPGAPQHF
TRBJ1-2 few TRBD1 TRBV24-1 TGTGCCACCGCCGGGACAGCTAACTATGGCTACACCTTC CATAGTANYGYTF
TRBJ2-3 many TRBD1 TRBV20-1 TGCAGTGCTAGAGCCATTTCTGGACAGGTTAGCACAGATACGCAGTATTTT CSARAISGQVSTDTQYF
TRBJ2-7 few - TRBV6-1 TGTGCCAGCAGTCCACCCTTAGCGGCGTCTACCTACGAGCAGTACTTC CASSPPLAASTYEQYF
TRBJ2-7 - - TRBV21-1 TGTGCCAGCAGCAACCCCATCACGGACGAGCAGTACTTC CASSNPITDEQYF
TRBJ2-2 once - TRBV7-6 TGTGCCAGCAGTCCAACCGACAGGATGGCCACCGGGGAGCTGTTTTTT CASSPTDRMATGELFF
TRBJ2-1 - TRBD2 TRBV5-5 TGTGCCAGCAGCCGATTTATAGCGGGGGGGCCTAATGAGCAGTTCTTC CASSRFIAGGPNEQFF
TRBJ2-3 - TRBD2 TRBV7-2 TGTGCCAGCAGCACCCTTAGCGGGAGCACCCCAGATACGCAGTATTTT CASSTLSGSTPDTQYF
TRBJ1-2 - - TRBV12-3/TRBV12-4 TGTGCCAGCAGCCTCCGGTGGGGAACCTATGGCTACACCTTC CASSLRWGTYGYTF
TRBJ2-2 many - TRBV10-3 TGTGCCATCAGTGTCTCTTCCGGGGAGCTGTTTTTT CAISVSSGELFF
TRBJ2-3 - - TRBV24-1 TGTGCCACCAGTGAGTCACAGGGGCGGGAAAGGACAGATACGCAGTATTTT CATSESQGRERTDTQYF